Given below is one T cell receptor (beta chain) in context. What it binds is not known. Vbeta (60) and Jbeta (13) primers were used in the PCR. TCRdb keeps only in-frame clones here, not all; method: immunoSEQ multiplex PCR. The table lists roughly 100,000 clones, approximately 89% of them singletons. The data are from a study of cytomegalovirus exposure and HLA in healthy donors. Per the germline V gene, CDR1 is MGHRA and CDR2 is YSYEKL. This CDR3 is 15 amino acids long. V lost 0 bases, J lost 7 bases, and 3 bases stayed unmatched. Study results and limitations: In vitro checks showed that a few CMV-associated chains really do target CMV antigens. Compared with the approximately 680-donor mean, an Asian-associated ancestry cluster reportedly had fewer N-insertions, according to a later analysis. In a later analysis, 16,951 TCR beta sequences were associated with HLA alleles at 0.05 false discovery rate.

This sequence originates from a young man in good health and CMV-seronegative. The sample comprised PBMCs. The V and J genes are TRBV4-1 and TRBJ1-4; the match to TRBD1 covers 9 bases. Here the CDR3 DNA reads TGCGCCAGCAGCCAAGAACAGGGGGCTTTTGAAAAACTGTTTTTT. Protein: CASSQEQGAFEKLFF.